The sequence of this T cell receptor beta chain was determined in a study of CD8 T cells in Susac syndrome. The V and J ends lost 5 bases and 1 base respectively, with 14 bases between them. The CDR3 runs to 15 residues. The germline V gene has CDR1 SGHVS and CDR2 FQNEAQ. It was with random hexamers that about 0.45 to 1 ug RNA was reverse transcribed. Amplification of TCR beta CDR3 was carried out by immunoSEQ multiplex PCR, which covered 54 Vbeta and 13 Jbeta segments. TCRdb recomputed calls from the immunoSEQ multiplex PCR reads with MiXCR, one row per CDR3 protein. This table has hundreds of thousands of distinct CDR3 sequences, approximately 85% appearing once. CD8+ and CD4+ blood T cells underwent TCR beta sequencing. This clonotype was picked up a small number of times.

The source of this sequence is a human donor with multiple sclerosis. The chain employs TRBV7-8 and TRBJ1-1; D gene uncertain. The sequenced sample consisted of CD8+ T cells from PBMCs. For the CDR3, the DNA is TGTGCCAGCAGCCTCCCGGCGCAGGAGAACACTGAAGCTTTCTTT. It encodes CASSLPAQENTEAFF.